This T cell receptor (beta chain) was sequenced during a study of T cell responses to AZD1222 COVID-19 vaccine. The wider study: The study pooled second doses at about 4 or about 12 weeks.

Notes on this clone: Its antigen remains unknown.

V was cut by 4 bases and J by 4 bases, with 11 bases left in between. The CDR3 loop spans 14 amino acids. CDR1 and CDR2 (germline): SGHDT, YYEEEE. Repertoires were generated with immunoSEQ multiplex PCR, while TCRdb's copy carries only in-frame clones and drops some. This sample has around 78,000 clones, with 87% found just once. Study conclusions and caveats: Unmutated variant regions are reportedly the target of nearly half of TCRs that are spike-specific. Only after the peak T cell response were repertoires sampled.

The source is an adult in good health. The gene calls are TRBV5-6 and TRBJ2-2; no reliable D call. The sample consisted of peripheral blood, taken on day 0 of AZD1222 vaccination. CDR3 DNA: TGTGCCAGCAGCCCTGACTGGATCACCGGGGAGCTGTTTTTT. It codes for CASSPDWITGELFF.